This T cell receptor beta chain was documented in a study of cytomegalovirus exposure and HLA in healthy donors. Notes on the study in general: When a later analysis was performed, an Asian-associated ancestry cluster reportedly had fewer N-insertions than the approximately 680-donor mean. A missense variant in DCLRE1C was later tied to TCR beta V- and J-gene trimming. Presence/absence analysis assumed near-uniform sequencing depth across donors.

The PCR used 60 Vbeta and 13 Jbeta primers. TCRdb keeps only in-frame clones here, not all; method: immunoSEQ multiplex PCR. The table lists around 100,000 clones, around 72% of them singletons, with more than 3% in the top ten. Turning to this clone: Its specificity is not known.

This CDR3 region has 18 residues. Trimming at V came to 4 bases and at J to 1 base, leaving 13 bases not matched to a gene. The germline V gene encodes CDR1 SGHRS and CDR2 YFSETQ. The chain combines TRBV5-1 with TRBJ2-3; 9 bases line up with TRBD1. The TCR sequence derives from a middle-aged man in good health and CMV-seronegative. The sample taken for sequencing was PBMCs. The CDR3 here is CASSTGGLRLLGTDTQYF. The CDR3 DNA is TGCGCCAGCAGCACAGGGGGCTTAAGGCTCTTAGGCACAGATACGCAGTATTTT. Filled out from reference TRBV5-1 and TRBJ2-3, the complete variable domain reads KAGVTQTPRYLIKTRGQQVTLSCSPISGHRSVSWYQQTPGQGLQFLFEYFSETQRNKGNFPGRFSGRQFSNSRSEMNVSTLELGDSALYLCASSTGGLRLLGTDTQYFGPGTRLTVL.